A selection of T cell receptor beta chains follows, all from one sample in a study of cytomegalovirus exposure and HLA in healthy donors. Sequencing used immunoSEQ multiplex PCR; TCRdb keeps in-frame clones, though not all of them. This table has about 240,000 clones, roughly 81% appearing once. The sequenced sample consisted of PBMCs. Every receptor here comes from a girl aged 2 to 10 in good health and CMV-seronegative. The CDR3 runs from the conserved cysteine through the conserved F or W. D genes are given only for firm matches. Only some rows state a clone size, as once, few, many or a class for expanded clones.

-	TRBJ2-7	TRBV6-5	TRBD2	TGTGCCAGCAGCCGGGAGGCCCTGAGACGGGAGCAGTACTTC	CASSREALRREQYF
-	TRBJ1-5	TRBV7-9	-	TGTGCCAGCAGCTTAGACAGGGAACAGCCCCAGCATTTT	CASSLDREQPQHF
-	TRBJ1-1	TRBV5-1	-	TGCGCCAGCAGGGCGGGACGTTGGGGGAGAGAAACTGAAGCTTTCTTT	CASRAGRWGRETEAFF
-	TRBJ2-3	TRBV5-1	-	TGCGCCAGCAGCCCGGAGGGGCCGGGAGATACGCAGTATTTT	CASSPEGPGDTQYF
-	TRBJ2-7	TRBV11-2	-	TGTGCCAGCAGCGGCTACGAGAGGAGCTCCTACTACGAGCAGTACTTC	CASSGYERSSYYEQYF
-	TRBJ2-7	TRBV5-6	TRBD2	TGTGCCAGCAGCTACCCGGGGGGTGGAGCCTACGAGCAGTACTTC	CASSYPGGGAYEQYF
few	TRBJ2-6	TRBV5-1	TRBD1	TGCGCCAGCAGCGTTACAGGGGTAGGGGCCAACGTCCTGACTTTC	CASSVTGVGANVLTF
-	TRBJ2-6	TRBV5-1	-	TGCGCCAGCAGCGCGTCGGGTCCGCCGGAGACTGGGGCCAACGTCCTGACTTTC	CASSASGPPETGANVLTF
-	TRBJ2-3	TRBV9	TRBD2	TGTGCCAGCAGCGCTGGGACTAGCCTACGCACAGATACGCAGTATTTT	CASSAGTSLRTDTQYF
-	TRBJ2-1	TRBV11-2	TRBD2	TGTGCCAGCAGCTTTTTGAGCGGGAGTAGGGATGAGCAGTTCTTC	CASSFLSGSRDEQFF
once	TRBJ1-5	TRBV6-1	-	TGTGCCAGCAGTAGGAGACAGGATCAGCCCCAGCATTTT	CASSRRQDQPQHF
-	TRBJ1-1	TRBV5-1	-	TGCGCCAGCAGCTTAAGCGGGGACGTCAACACTGAAGCTTTCTTT	CASSLSGDVNTEAFF
-	TRBJ2-3	TRBV4-1	-	TGCGCCAGCAGCCAAGATGGTCGGGCAGATACGCAGTATTTT	CASSQDGRADTQYF
-	TRBJ1-6	TRBV5-5	TRBD1	TGTGCCAGCAGCTCCCCGGGACAGCTGAATTCACCCCTCCACTTT	CASSSPGQLNSPLHF
-	TRBJ1-1	TRBV5-8	TRBD1	TGTGCCAGCAGCCTATACAGGGGGGGGAACACTGAAGCTTTCTTT	CASSLYRGGNTEAFF
-	TRBJ1-6	TRBV6-5	TRBD1	TGTGCCAGCAGTGGACAGGGTCCTTCACCCCTCCACTTT	CASSGQGPSPLHF
-	TRBJ1-2	TRBV13	-	TGTGCCAGCAGTTTCCTCGGGGGGCAGAATGGCTACACCTTC	CASSFLGGQNGYTF
-	TRBJ2-5	TRBV10-3	-	TGTGCCATCAGTGATTTTGGGAAACAGGGTCCGGGAGAGACCCAGTACTTC	CAISDFGKQGPGETQYF
-	TRBJ1-1	TRBV18	TRBD1	TGTGCCAGCTCACCGGAACAGGGGGCAGGAACTGAAGCTTTCTTT	CASSPEQGAGTEAFF
-	TRBJ2-7	TRBV29-1	-	TGCAGCGTTGCGGTTATTCAAAGCGAGCAGTACTTC	CSVAVIQSEQYF
-	TRBJ1-1	TRBV7-2	-	TGTGCCAGCAGCTTAGGTCCCTACAGGGCGGACACTGAAGCTTTCTTT	CASSLGPYRADTEAFF
-	TRBJ1-5	TRBV28	-	TGTGCCACCCTCCCCCGCAGGGGTTACCAGCCCCAGCATTTT	CATLPRRGYQPQHF
-	TRBJ1-1	TRBV6-1	-	TGTGCCAGCTTTTTCCAGTGCAACACTGAAGCTTTCTTT	CASFFQCNTEAFF
few	TRBJ1-2	TRBV6-6	-	TGTGCCAGCAGTTACACAGGGACGGCGGCCTATGGCTACACCTTC	CASSYTGTAAYGYTF
-	TRBJ1-2	TRBV10-3	TRBD1	TGTGCCATCAGTGTACAGGGGGATGCCTACACCTTC	CAISVQGDAYTF
once	TRBJ2-3	TRBV6-1	TRBD2	TGTGCCAGCAGTGCCGTAGGCGGGAGTCTTGCAGATACGCAGTATTTT	CASSAVGGSLADTQYF
-	TRBJ2-1	TRBV6-1	TRBD2	TGTGCCGGGACTAGCGGGTACAATGAGCAGTTCTTC	CAGTSGYNEQFF
-	TRBJ1-1	TRBV2	-	TGTGCCAGCAGTGAGCAGGGAAGGGACACTGAAGCTTTCTTT	CASSEQGRDTEAFF
-	TRBJ2-5	TRBV7-6	TRBD2	TGTGCCAGCAGCTTAGGAGCGGGAGGGCCCGAGACCCAGTACTTC	CASSLGAGGPETQYF
-	TRBJ2-1	TRBV7-2	TRBD2	TGTGCCAGCAGCTTAGGGGGCGGGGGGGCCATATACAATGAGCAGTTCTTC	CASSLGGGGAIYNEQFF
-	TRBJ1-5	TRBV29-1	-	TGCAGCCCGGGGTCTAGGCCCCAGCATTTT	CSPGSRPQHF